The clone carrying this TCR beta chain was recorded a few times. Its target is not known. This sample is drawn from a study of response to subunit inactivated influenza vaccine. Study outcomes and limitations: Each seasonal influenza vaccination, the authors suggested, recruits few new T cells.

TCRdb passed the RT-PCR reads through MiXCR, listing each CDR3 protein once. This table holds roughly 700,000 distinct CDR3 sequences, roughly 14% found once. V dropped 2 bases and J dropped 5 bases, with 10 bases sitting between them. Germline values: CDR1 SGHRS, CDR2 YFSETQ. The CDR3 spans 13 residues. Sequenced material: PBMCs from blood, taken roughly 15 days before vaccination. The chain is built from TRBV5-1 and TRBJ1-2; the D is unclear. This sequence originates from a man aged 45-65 years who received an inactivated influenza vaccine. The CDR3 coding sequence is TGCGCCAGCAGCTTTACCGGAGAATATGGCTACACCTTC. It translates to CASSFTGEYGYTF.